Described below is a single TCR beta chain sequence and its context. Its antigen remains unidentified. Here immunoSEQ multiplex PCR was the method, and the copy in TCRdb shows in-frame clones only, minus some. This table holds 50,000 to 70,000 clones, 95% found once. Germline lookup yields CDR1 MGHRA and CDR2 YSYEKL. Trimming took 1 base from V and 7 from J; bases not matched to a gene: 8. This CDR3 has 17 amino acids. The donors belonged to the approximately 120-subject validation cohort, separate from the roughly 600-subject first cohort. The sample comes from a study of cytomegalovirus exposure and HLA in healthy donors. Looking at the study overall: In a later analysis, it was reported that the 90 to 150 validation repertoires had been produced on the same platform as the 700 or so repertoires belonging to the first cohort.

Study-wide points: The investigators catalogued some 150 TCR beta chains as cytomegalovirus-associated. There were a few CMV-associated chains whose specificity for CMV antigens was confirmed in vitro.

The source is a young woman in good health and CMV-seropositive. V and J are TRBV4-1 and TRBJ1-6, with 9 bases matching TRBD1. The sequenced sample was PBMCs. CDR3 protein: CASSQGHGQGRNSPLHF. In DNA form, the CDR3 reads TGCGCCAGCAGCCAAGGCCACGGACAGGGGAGGAATTCACCCCTCCACTTT.